This note documents a single T cell receptor (beta chain) sequence. Its target is unknown. This sample was taken from a study of T cell responses to AZD1222 COVID-19 vaccine. General study points: The study found vaccine-associated CD4 TCRs spanning spike, dominant at 160-218 and 743-854. Within unmutated variant regions lay the reported targets of nearly half of spike-specific TCRs.

Germline-derived CDR1 and CDR2 are MNHEY and SVGAGI. Trimming cost V 2 bases and J 5 bases, with 9 bases left between them. There are 13 residues in the CDR3. Clones were read by immunoSEQ multiplex PCR, and TCRdb kept only the in-frame ones, dropping some. The sample lists just under 90,000 clones, around 88% occurring once. The source is an adult in good health. The chain links TRBV6-5 to TRBJ1-1; D is unresolved. The sequences come from peripheral blood, collected on day 0 of MenACWY control vaccination. The CDR3 spells CASSYVGRTEAFF. DNA of the CDR3: TGTGCCAGCAGTTACGTAGGGAGGACTGAAGCTTTCTTT.